The source of this T cell receptor (beta chain) is a study of T cell responses to AZD1222 COVID-19 vaccine. Study results and caveats: Epitopes outside B.1.351 and B.1.1.7 mutated regions reportedly drew nearly half of spike TCRs. Seropositive status at baseline applied to only a handful of AZD1222 recipients. There were repertoire samples only from the period after the peak T cell response. Two AZD1222 doses significantly raised spike-specific TCR breadth and depth over controls.

The assay was immunoSEQ multiplex PCR, and TCRdb's table has in-frame clones only and misses some. The table has about 69,000 clones, around 80% seen once. This clone was observed a few times. Its antigen remains unidentified. The CDR3 is 17 residues long. Germline CDR1 reads SGHTA; CDR2 reads FQGTGA. Trimming stripped 5 bases from V and 2 bases from J, with 20 bases between. This TCR was recovered from an adult who received the AZD1222 COVID-19 vaccine. V is TRBV7-3 and J is TRBJ2-3, with D possibly TRBD2 on 5 matching bases. Sequenced here: peripheral blood, sampled 28 days after the second AZD1222 dose. CDR3 region: CASSAIPLASDTDTQYF. The CDR3 DNA reads TGTGCCAGCAGCGCTATCCCCCTAGCATCCGACACAGATACGCAGTATTTT.